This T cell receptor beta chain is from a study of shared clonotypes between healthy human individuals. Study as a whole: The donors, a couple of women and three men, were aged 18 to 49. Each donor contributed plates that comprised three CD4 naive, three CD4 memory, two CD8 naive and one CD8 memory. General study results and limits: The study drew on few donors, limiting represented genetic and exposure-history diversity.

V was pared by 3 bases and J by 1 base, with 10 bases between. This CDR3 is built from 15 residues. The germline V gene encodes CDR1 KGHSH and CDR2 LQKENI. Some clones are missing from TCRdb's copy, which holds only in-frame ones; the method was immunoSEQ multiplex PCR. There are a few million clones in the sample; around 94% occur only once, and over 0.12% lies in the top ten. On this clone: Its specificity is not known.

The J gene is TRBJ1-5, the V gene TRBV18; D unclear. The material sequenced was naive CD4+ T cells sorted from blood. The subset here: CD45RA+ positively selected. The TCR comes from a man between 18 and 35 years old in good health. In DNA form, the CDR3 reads TGTGCCAGCTCACCTTTGAGGGAAAGCAATCAGCCCCAGCATTTT. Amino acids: CASSPLRESNQPQHF.